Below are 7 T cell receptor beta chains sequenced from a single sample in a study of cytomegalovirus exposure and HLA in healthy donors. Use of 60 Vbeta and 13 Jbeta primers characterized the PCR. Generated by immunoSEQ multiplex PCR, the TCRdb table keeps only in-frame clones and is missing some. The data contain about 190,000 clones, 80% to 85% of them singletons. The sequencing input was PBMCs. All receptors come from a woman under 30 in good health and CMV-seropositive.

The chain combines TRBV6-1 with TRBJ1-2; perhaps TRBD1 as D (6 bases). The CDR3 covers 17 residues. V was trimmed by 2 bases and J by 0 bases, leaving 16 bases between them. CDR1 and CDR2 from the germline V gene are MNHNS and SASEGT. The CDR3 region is CASSERRGHVTNYGYTF. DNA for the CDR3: TGTGCCAGCAGTGAACGCAGGGGACACGTCACTAACTATGGCTACACCTTC.

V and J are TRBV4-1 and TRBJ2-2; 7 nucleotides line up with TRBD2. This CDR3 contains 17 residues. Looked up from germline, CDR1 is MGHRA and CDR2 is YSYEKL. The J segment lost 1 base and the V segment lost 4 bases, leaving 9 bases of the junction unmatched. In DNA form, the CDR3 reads TGCGCCAGCAGCCGCCAAGGGAGGGGCCGGAACACCGGGGAGCTGTTTTTT. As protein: CASSRQGRGRNTGELFF.

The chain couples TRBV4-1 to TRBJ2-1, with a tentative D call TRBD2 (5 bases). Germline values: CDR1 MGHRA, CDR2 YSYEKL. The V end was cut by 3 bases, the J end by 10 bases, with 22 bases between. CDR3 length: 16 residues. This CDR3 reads CASSQQADSSGAEQFF. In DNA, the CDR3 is TGCGCCAGCAGCCAGCAGGCGGACTCCTCGGGCGCCGAGCAGTTCTTC.

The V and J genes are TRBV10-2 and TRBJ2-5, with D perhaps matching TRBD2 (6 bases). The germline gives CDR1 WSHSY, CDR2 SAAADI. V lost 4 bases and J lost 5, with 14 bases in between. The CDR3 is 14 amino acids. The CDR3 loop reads CASSVRRVGETQYF. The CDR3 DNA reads TGCGCCAGCAGTGTTCGGAGGGTCGGGGAGACCCAGTACTTC.

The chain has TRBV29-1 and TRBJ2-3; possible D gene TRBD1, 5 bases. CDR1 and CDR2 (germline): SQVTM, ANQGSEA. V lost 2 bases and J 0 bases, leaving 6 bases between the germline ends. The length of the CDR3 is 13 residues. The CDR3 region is CSVERGSTDTQYF. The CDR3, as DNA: TGCAGCGTTGAAAGGGGTAGCACAGATACGCAGTATTTT.

This CDR3 reads CASSIKKETQYF. CDR3 nucleotide sequence: TGTGCCAGCAGCATCAAAAAAGAGACCCAGTACTTC. The rearrangement links TRBV21-1 to TRBJ2-5; the D segment call TRBD1 is taken from the table without a DNA check. TRBV21-1 is a listed pseudogene. The CDR3 covers 12 residues.

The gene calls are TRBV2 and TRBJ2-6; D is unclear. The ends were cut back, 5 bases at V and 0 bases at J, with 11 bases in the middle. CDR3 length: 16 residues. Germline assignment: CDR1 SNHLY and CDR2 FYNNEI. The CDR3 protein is CASSRRHASGANVLTF. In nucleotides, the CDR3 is TGTGCCAGCAGTCGAAGACACGCCTCTGGGGCCAACGTCCTGACTTTC.